The rows below give T cell receptor beta chains drawn from one sample of a study of blood T cells in healthy people across ages. Each CDR3 protein gets one entry after TCRdb re-called the 5' RACE reads with MiXCR. The data hold about 760,000 distinct CDR3 sequences, with roughly 25% observed a single time. Separately, the same data were catalogued under a study of T cells of mothers and their children.

What was sequenced was blood. These receptors came from a boy younger than 18 in good health. Each CDR3 is given with its conserved first and last residue. The D gene is left open where the match is weak. A row's size may be missing; if present it is once, few, many or a size class.

>-|TRBJ2-7|TRBV5-1|-
TGCGCCAGCAGCGGAGGAGTTTTCTCCTACGAGCAGTACTTC
CASSGGVFSYEQYF
>few|TRBJ2-1|TRBV28|-
TGTGCCAGCAGTGGGATACGGATCTACAATGAGCAGTTCTTC
CASSGIRIYNEQFF
>few|TRBJ2-7|TRBV11-3|-
TGTGCCAGCAGCTTAGTTTCCGGGAAGGTCTACGAGCAGTACTTC
CASSLVSGKVYEQYF
>-|TRBJ2-7|TRBV3-1|TRBD1
TGTGCCAGCAGCGCTCGGACAGGGGTCGAGCAGTACTTC
CASSARTGVEQYF
>few|TRBJ2-1|TRBV6-2/TRBV6-3|TRBD2
TGTGCCAGCAGTTACTCGAGACTAGCGGGGGGAAACTACAATGAGCAGTTCTTC
CASSYSRLAGGNYNEQFF
>few|TRBJ2-4|TRBV20-1|-
TGCAGTGCTAGAGCTTACGAGCTAGCCAAAAACATTCAGTACTTC
CSARAYELAKNIQYF
>many|TRBJ2-5|TRBV6-5|TRBD2
TGTGCCAGCAGTTACTCAGTCAGCGGGAGGTGGGGAGAGACCCAGTACTTC
CASSYSVSGRWGETQYF
>few|TRBJ2-3|TRBV28|-
TGTGCCAGCAGTTTACAGGGGGGGTCCACAGATACGCAGTATTTT
CASSLQGGSTDTQYF
>-|TRBJ1-4|TRBV12-3/TRBV12-4|-
TGTGCCAGCAGTCTAGGGTTAGAAAAACTGTTTTTT
CASSLGLEKLFF
>-|TRBJ1-2|TRBV12-3/TRBV12-4|-
TGTGCCAGCAGGGTAGGGGCCGGCTATGGCTACACCTTC
CASRVGAGYGYTF
>few|TRBJ1-6|TRBV20-1|TRBD1
TGCAGTGCTAGACCAATGACAGGGATGCCACCCCTCCACTTT
CSARPMTGMPPLHF
>-|TRBJ2-2|TRBV24-1|-
TGTGCCACGGCGCTGATCACCGGGGAGCTGTTTTTT
CATALITGELFF
>few|TRBJ2-1|TRBV6-2/TRBV6-3|-
TGTGCCAGCAGTTACTCAAGAGCAAATGAGCAGTTCTTC
CASSYSRANEQFF
>-|TRBJ2-3|TRBV18|-
TGTGCCAGCTCCGCCGGGAGCGGCACAGATACGCAGTATTTT
CASSAGSGTDTQYF
>once|TRBJ2-7|TRBV27|-
TGTGCCAGCAGTCCGACCCTCAGGGCCGAGCAGTACTTC
CASSPTLRAEQYF
>-|TRBJ2-7|TRBV20-1|TRBD2
TGCAGTGCTAGAAAGGGTGTAGCGGGGAACGACGAGCAGTACTTC
CSARKGVAGNDEQYF
>-|TRBJ1-1|TRBV7-9|TRBD1
TGTGCCAGCAGCTCCCTGACAGGGGCGAACACTGAAGCTTTCTTT
CASSSLTGANTEAFF
>few|TRBJ2-7|TRBV20-1|TRBD2
TGCAGTGCTAGGGGGGTTAGCGGGAGAGATTACTACGAGCAGTACTTC
CSARGVSGRDYYEQYF
>-|TRBJ1-6|TRBV28|-
TGTGCCAGCAGTTATTCGAGGGAATCACCCCTCCACTTT
CASSYSRESPLHF
>-|TRBJ2-7|TRBV20-1|-
TGCAGTGCTTTAGGGGGAGCAGCCTACGAGCAGTACTTC
CSALGGAAYEQYF
>few|TRBJ2-5|TRBV11-2|TRBD2
TGTGCCAGCAGCTTCGGACTAGCGAGGGGAGAGACCCAGTACTTC
CASSFGLARGETQYF
>few|TRBJ2-3|TRBV11-2|TRBD1
TGTGCCAGCAGCTTAGAGGTGACAGGGGGCCCTCGCGGGGTTCATACGCAGTATTTT
CASSLEVTGGPRGVHTQYF
>few|TRBJ2-1|TRBV29-1|-
TGCAGCGTTGACTACGGGGAGATCTCCTACAATGAGCAGTTCTTC
CSVDYGEISYNEQFF
>few|TRBJ1-2|TRBV14|-
TGTGCCAGCAGCCATACAGGGCCGGATGGCTACACCTTC
CASSHTGPDGYTF
>-|TRBJ1-3|TRBV29-1|TRBD1
TGCAGCGTAAGACAGGGGACCTCTGGAAACGCCATATATTTT
CSVRQGTSGNAIYF
>-|TRBJ2-1|TRBV28|-
TGTGCCAGCGAGGGGTCACCGGGTAATGAGCAGTTCTTC
CASEGSPGNEQFF
>few|TRBJ1-2|TRBV12-3/TRBV12-4|TRBD1
TGTGCCAGCAGCCCCGTACAGGGGGCGAGCTATGGCTACACCTTC
CASSPVQGASYGYTF
>-|TRBJ1-5|TRBV7-2|-
TGTGCCAGCAGCTTAGTGGCGGGGTTGAATCAGCCCCAGCATTTT
CASSLVAGLNQPQHF
>few|TRBJ2-7|TRBV14|-
TGTGCCAGCAGCCAAGCTACGGCCCAGTACTTC
CASSQATAQYF
>-|TRBJ2-1|TRBV9|TRBD2
TGTGCCAGCAGCCCGGGGGGTCTAGGGAATGAGCAGTTCTTC
CASSPGGLGNEQFF
>few|TRBJ2-1|TRBV12-3/TRBV12-4|TRBD2
TGTGCCAGCAGCTACGGGCCCTATAGCGGGGACTCCTACAATGAGCAGTTCTTC
CASSYGPYSGDSYNEQFF
>few|TRBJ1-2|TRBV6-5|TRBD1
TGTGCCAGCAGCACAGGGGATTACTATGGCTACACCTTC
CASSTGDYYGYTF
>-|TRBJ1-2|TRBV12-3/TRBV12-4|-
TGTGCCAGCACCCCATCGGCGGAATCTAACTATGGCTACACCTTC
CASTPSAESNYGYTF
>few|TRBJ1-1|TRBV9|-
TGTGCCAGCAGCGTAGATCCAGACCCGAACACTGAAGCTTTCTTT
CASSVDPDPNTEAFF
>few|TRBJ1-1|TRBV12-3/TRBV12-4|-
TGTGCCAGCAGTTTAGCGCTCGGGAAGGCAACTGAAGCTTTCTTT
CASSLALGKATEAFF
>many|TRBJ2-5|TRBV7-2|-
TGTGCCAGCAGCCTTGACGTGACTCTGACCCAGTACTTC
CASSLDVTLTQYF
>-|TRBJ1-1|TRBV9|-
TGTGCCAGCACCCAAGACGGACAGATGAACACTGAAGCTTTCTTT
CASTQDGQMNTEAFF
>-|TRBJ2-5|TRBV10-3|-
TGTGCCATCAGTACCGGACTGAGACCAGAGACCCAGTACTTC
CAISTGLRPETQYF
>-|TRBJ1-4|TRBV20-1|-
TGCAGTGCTTATGACAGGCTCTCTGAAAAACTGTTTTTT
CSAYDRLSEKLFF
>few|TRBJ1-3|TRBV4-3|-
TGCGCCAGCAGCCACGACAGAAGCTCTGGAAACACCATATATTTT
CASSHDRSSGNTIYF
>-|TRBJ2-5|TRBV12-3/TRBV12-4|TRBD1
TGTGCCAGCAGACAGGGGGTCGTGGAGACCCAGTACTTC
CASRQGVVETQYF
>many|TRBJ2-5|TRBV6-6|-
TGTGCCAGCAGTTACTCGTCGCAGCAAGAGACCCAGTACTTC
CASSYSSQQETQYF
>-|TRBJ1-1|TRBV29-1|-
TGCAGCGTACAGGGTTCAGGAACTGAAGCTTTCTTT
CSVQGSGTEAFF
>few|TRBJ2-1|TRBV5-5|TRBD2
TGTGCCAGCAGCGGGACTAGCGGGCTCTACAATGAGCAGTTCTTC
CASSGTSGLYNEQFF
>few|TRBJ1-2|TRBV6-5|-
TGTGCCAGCAGTTATTTTTCCGGGGAGGGGTACACCTTC
CASSYFSGEGYTF
>-|TRBJ2-5|TRBV20-1|-
TGCAGTGCACGGGACCCGGGAAAGGAGACCCAGTACTTC
CSARDPGKETQYF
>-|TRBJ1-1|TRBV7-9|-
TGTGCCAGCAGCACCCAGACCTGGGACACTGAAGCTTTCTTT
CASSTQTWDTEAFF
>once|TRBJ2-3|TRBV7-8|-
TGTGCCAGTAGCTTAGTGGGACCTAACCCACCAGATACGCAGTATTTT
CASSLVGPNPPDTQYF
>many|TRBJ2-5|TRBV7-2|-
TGTGCCAGCAGTTTAGGGGGACGGGAAGAGACCCAGTACTTC
CASSLGGREETQYF
>-|TRBJ2-7|TRBV4-1|-
TGCGCCAGCAGCCGCATGGGGGACGAGCAGTACTTC
CASSRMGDEQYF
>-|TRBJ2-5|TRBV4-1|-
TGCGCCAGCAGCCAAACGCAGACAGGACCGGCAGAGACCCAGTACTTC
CASSQTQTGPAETQYF
>few|TRBJ1-2|TRBV25-1|TRBD1
TGTGCCAGCAGTGGTCGGACAGGGCTCACCCTCTATGGCTACACCTTC
CASSGRTGLTLYGYTF
>few|TRBJ2-7|TRBV7-9|-
TGTGCCAGCAGCCCGACCATCGGGTACGAGCAGTACTTC
CASSPTIGYEQYF
>-|TRBJ2-5|TRBV4-2|-
TGTGCCAGCAGACAGGGCTGGGAGACCCAGTACTTC
CASRQGWETQYF
>-|TRBJ2-7|TRBV4-1|-
TGCGCCAGCAGCCGTGGACTGACCTACGAGCAGTACTTC
CASSRGLTYEQYF
>-|TRBJ2-1|TRBV20-1|-
TGCAGTGCCACCAGGGATAATGAGCAGTTCTTC
CSATRDNEQFF
>-|TRBJ2-1|TRBV11-2|-
TGTGCCAGCAGCACCCGGGGAGGTGAGCAGTTCTTC
CASSTRGGEQFF
>few|TRBJ2-5|TRBV10-2|-
TGCGCCAGCAGTGAGTCGGCGGCGCCTGAATGGGAGACCCAGTACTTC
CASSESAAPEWETQYF
>few|TRBJ2-1|TRBV5-1|-
TGCGCCAGCAGCTTGGAAATACTCTCCTACAATGAGCAGTTCTTC
CASSLEILSYNEQFF